The present TCR beta chain was sequenced within a study of blood T cell repertoires in COVID-19. Study in general: The analysed material was cDNA or gDNA that came from T cells, B-cell-depleted T cells, or PBMCs.

Using immunoSEQ multiplex PCR, the repertoire was profiled, and TCRdb retains in-frame clones only, with some absent. The sample lists 65,000 to 90,000 clones, 65% to 90% occurring once. V gave up 10 bases and J gave up 0 bases, with 13 bases separating them. This CDR3 is built from 15 residues. The germline CDR1 and CDR2 sequences are MNHEY and SVGAGI. The source material was peripheral blood. This TCR was sampled from a woman aged 55 to 70 with acute or convalescent COVID-19. V usage is TRBV6-5 and J usage is TRBJ2-6; no clear D. CDR3 sequence reads: CATTPWSSGANVLTF. The CDR3 DNA is TGTGCCACCACACCTTGGAGCTCTGGGGCCAACGTCCTGACTTTC.